This TCR beta chain came from a study of response to subunit inactivated influenza vaccine. Findings and limits, study-wide: The study's authors posited that every seasonal influenza vaccination enlists few new T cells.

TCRdb reanalysed the RT-PCR reads using MiXCR and keeps one entry per CDR3 protein. This table has hundreds of thousands of distinct CDR3 sequences, approximately 14% appearing once. In the case of this clonotype: Its antigen remains unidentified.

V lost 1 base, J lost 0 bases, and 29 bases lay in between. Germline V gene lookup returns CDR1 SGHRS and CDR2 YFSETQ. The CDR3 has 22 amino acids. The material was PBMCs from blood, obtained 11 to 12 days after vaccination. The chain is built from TRBV5-1 and TRBJ2-1, with D perhaps TRBD2 (6 bases). This clonotype originated in a man aged 45-60 years who received an inactivated influenza vaccine. The CDR3 sequence is CASSLTFSGTPPVRSSYNEQFF. CDR3 sequence (DNA): TGCGCCAGCAGCTTGACCTTCTCAGGGACTCCCCCTGTCCGAAGCTCCTACAATGAGCAGTTCTTC.